These T cell receptor beta chains were read from a single sample in a study of T cells in Graves' hyperthyroidism and ophthalmopathy. Via MiXCR, TCRdb re-called the multiplex PCR reads, giving one row per CDR3 protein. The table includes hundreds of thousands of distinct CDR3 sequences, approximately 19% detected once. What was sequenced was blood. The receptors were sampled from a woman aged 45-59 years with Graves' hyperthyroidism that later progressed to Graves' ophthalmopathy. The CDR3 runs from the conserved cysteine through the conserved F or W. D genes are given only for firm matches. The listing skips clone size in some rows; elsewhere it reads once, few, many or a size class.

D gene: -; J gene: TRBJ2-1; clone size: many; V gene: TRBV10-3; CDR3 length: 15; CDR3 DNA: TGTGCCATCAGTGAGTCGGCCTCCCTGGGCAATGAGCAGTTCTTC; CDR3 protein: CAISESASLGNEQFF
D gene: -; J gene: TRBJ1-4; clone size: -; V gene: TRBV30; CDR3 length: 16; CDR3 DNA: TGTGCCTGGATCCCGGGAGGGGCCCCAACTAATGAAAAACTGTTTTTT; CDR3 protein: CAWIPGGAPTNEKLFF
D gene: -; J gene: TRBJ2-7; clone size: -; V gene: TRBV3-1; CDR3 length: 15; CDR3 DNA: TGCGCCAGCAGCCAAGATGATAGGGGGGCCTACGAGCAGTACTTC; CDR3 protein: CASSQDDRGAYEQYF
D gene: TRBD1; J gene: TRBJ2-1; clone size: many; V gene: TRBV11-2; CDR3 length: 15; CDR3 DNA: TGTGCCAGCAGTTCCCCGGGACAGGGGGCTGATGAGCAGTTCTTC; CDR3 protein: CASSSPGQGADEQFF
D gene: TRBD2; J gene: TRBJ2-7; clone size: many; V gene: TRBV11-2; CDR3 length: 15; CDR3 DNA: TGTGCCAGCAGCCAACGACTAGCGGTGAACTACGAGCAGTACTTC; CDR3 protein: CASSQRLAVNYEQYF
D gene: -; J gene: TRBJ1-1; clone size: few; V gene: TRBV7-9; CDR3 length: 14; CDR3 DNA: TGTGCCAGCAGCTCAAAGACAGAGAACACTGAAGCTTTCTTT; CDR3 protein: CASSSKTENTEAFF
D gene: -; J gene: TRBJ1-3; clone size: -; V gene: TRBV9; CDR3 length: 14; CDR3 DNA: TGTGCCAGCAGCATCCGGACGGACGGAAACACCATATATTTT; CDR3 protein: CASSIRTDGNTIYF
D gene: -; J gene: TRBJ1-1; clone size: -; V gene: TRBV7-6; CDR3 length: 14; CDR3 DNA: TGTGCCAGCAGCTCTGCCATGACTTTAACTGAAGCTTTCTTT; CDR3 protein: CASSSAMTLTEAFF
D gene: -; J gene: TRBJ2-3; clone size: many; V gene: TRBV11-2; CDR3 length: 13; CDR3 DNA: TGTGCCAGCAGAGGGACTTTGGCAGATACGCAGTATTTT; CDR3 protein: CASRGTLADTQYF
D gene: TRBD2; J gene: TRBJ2-2; clone size: -; V gene: TRBV9; CDR3 length: 14; CDR3 DNA: TGTGCCAGCAGCTCGGGACTACACACCGGGGAGCTGTTTTTT; CDR3 protein: CASSSGLHTGELFF
D gene: TRBD1; J gene: TRBJ1-2; clone size: -; V gene: TRBV19; CDR3 length: 17; CDR3 DNA: TGTGCCAGTAGTCCCCGGACAGGGGCCGTCTTTAACTATGGCTACACCTTC; CDR3 protein: CASSPRTGAVFNYGYTF
D gene: -; J gene: TRBJ2-3; clone size: few; V gene: TRBV7-9; CDR3 length: 12; CDR3 DNA: TGTGCCAGCAGCGACCAGTCGGATACGCAGTATTTT; CDR3 protein: CASSDQSDTQYF
D gene: -; J gene: TRBJ2-5; clone size: few; V gene: TRBV20-1; CDR3 length: 11; CDR3 DNA: TGCAGTGCTGGGAAAAAAGAGACCCAGTACTTC; CDR3 protein: CSAGKKETQYF
D gene: TRBD1; J gene: TRBJ1-1; clone size: -; V gene: TRBV19; CDR3 length: 14; CDR3 DNA: TGTGCCAGTAGTGAAACAGGGGTGGGGACTGAAGCTTTCTTT; CDR3 protein: CASSETGVGTEAFF
D gene: TRBD2; J gene: TRBJ2-7; clone size: -; V gene: TRBV7-2; CDR3 length: 15; CDR3 DNA: TGTGCCAGCAGCTTAGTCGTAGCGGGGTGGTACGAGCAGTACTTC; CDR3 protein: CASSLVVAGWYEQYF
D gene: TRBD1; J gene: TRBJ1-2; clone size: many; V gene: TRBV12-3/TRBV12-4; CDR3 length: 14; CDR3 DNA: TGTGCCAGCAGAAGAAAGGGACAGGGCTATGGCTACACCTTC; CDR3 protein: CASRRKGQGYGYTF
D gene: TRBD2; J gene: TRBJ2-3; clone size: few; V gene: TRBV27; CDR3 length: 12; CDR3 DNA: TGTGCCAGCATCGGGGGGACAGATACGCAGTATTTT; CDR3 protein: CASIGGTDTQYF
D gene: TRBD1; J gene: TRBJ1-2; clone size: -; V gene: TRBV19; CDR3 length: 16; CDR3 DNA: TGTGCCAGTAGTGTCCGGGACAGGGACTATTTTTATGGCTACACCTTC; CDR3 protein: CASSVRDRDYFYGYTF
D gene: TRBD2; J gene: TRBJ2-2; clone size: few; V gene: TRBV5-8; CDR3 length: 19; CDR3 DNA: TGTGCCAGCAGCCCCGCGGGGGGGCTGGGGGGATCGAACACCGGGGAGCTGTTTTTT; CDR3 protein: CASSPAGGLGGSNTGELFF
D gene: TRBD2; J gene: TRBJ2-1; clone size: -; V gene: TRBV3-1; CDR3 length: 16; CDR3 DNA: TGTGCCAGCAGCCGAAATAGCGGGGGGATCTACAATGAGCAGTTCTTC; CDR3 protein: CASSRNSGGIYNEQFF
D gene: -; J gene: TRBJ1-2; clone size: many; V gene: TRBV2; CDR3 length: 13; CDR3 DNA: TGTGCCAGCAGAGACAGTACCAACTATGGCTACACCTTC; CDR3 protein: CASRDSTNYGYTF
D gene: -; J gene: TRBJ1-1; clone size: -; V gene: TRBV20-1; CDR3 length: 13; CDR3 DNA: TGCAGTGCTAGAGATCTACAGAGCACTGAAGCTTTCTTT; CDR3 protein: CSARDLQSTEAFF
D gene: -; J gene: TRBJ2-1; clone size: -; V gene: TRBV19; CDR3 length: 14; CDR3 DNA: TGTGCCAGTAGTACACAAAACAGGGATAATGAGCAGTTCTTC; CDR3 protein: CASSTQNRDNEQFF
D gene: -; J gene: TRBJ2-5; clone size: -; V gene: TRBV12-3/TRBV12-4; CDR3 length: 12; CDR3 DNA: TGTGCCAGCAGTGGCAAAGGGGAGACCCAGTACTTC; CDR3 protein: CASSGKGETQYF
D gene: -; J gene: TRBJ2-1; clone size: -; V gene: TRBV6-1; CDR3 length: 16; CDR3 DNA: TGTGCCAGCAGTGGCAGAGGGGACACCTCCTACAATGAGCAGTTCTTC; CDR3 protein: CASSGRGDTSYNEQFF
D gene: TRBD2; J gene: TRBJ2-1; clone size: -; V gene: TRBV25-1; CDR3 length: 13; CDR3 DNA: TGTGCCAGCAGTGAATCCGGGACTAGTACGCAGTTCTTC; CDR3 protein: CASSESGTSTQFF
D gene: -; J gene: TRBJ2-5; clone size: many; V gene: TRBV7-3; CDR3 length: 14; CDR3 DNA: TGTGCCAGCAGCTCCCCGGGCCCGGAAAGGACCCAGTACTTC; CDR3 protein: CASSSPGPERTQYF
D gene: -; J gene: TRBJ1-1; clone size: many; V gene: TRBV29-1; CDR3 length: 14; CDR3 DNA: TGCAGCGTTGAAGAAGGGACAACGAACACTGAAGCTTTCTTT; CDR3 protein: CSVEEGTTNTEAFF
D gene: -; J gene: TRBJ2-2; clone size: -; V gene: TRBV30; CDR3 length: 14; CDR3 DNA: TGTGCCTGGAAGACGGGCCCGAACACCGGGGAGCTGTTTTTT; CDR3 protein: CAWKTGPNTGELFF
D gene: -; J gene: TRBJ1-1; clone size: few; V gene: TRBV18; CDR3 length: 15; CDR3 DNA: TGTGCCAGCTCACCACGGAGAGGGGAGAACACTGAAGCTTTCTTT; CDR3 protein: CASSPRRGENTEAFF
D gene: -; J gene: TRBJ2-5; clone size: few; V gene: TRBV2; CDR3 length: 12; CDR3 DNA: TGTGCCAGCAGTGGTTTTAGGGAGACCCAGTACTTC; CDR3 protein: CASSGFRETQYF
D gene: -; J gene: TRBJ2-1; clone size: many; V gene: TRBV12-3/TRBV12-4; CDR3 length: 15; CDR3 DNA: TGTGCCAGCATTGAGTGGGGGGGCGGCTACAATGAGCAGTTCTTC; CDR3 protein: CASIEWGGGYNEQFF
D gene: -; J gene: TRBJ1-6; clone size: few; V gene: TRBV6-2/TRBV6-3; CDR3 length: 14; CDR3 DNA: TGTGCCAGCACCGAGTTAGGGGTCGGTTCACCCCTCCACTTT; CDR3 protein: CASTELGVGSPLHF
D gene: -; J gene: TRBJ2-1; clone size: few; V gene: TRBV6-1; CDR3 length: 14; CDR3 DNA: TGTGCCAGCAGTGGGCCGTCATTACAATGGGAGCAGTTCTTC; CDR3 protein: CASSGPSLQWEQFF
D gene: TRBD2; J gene: TRBJ2-1; clone size: many; V gene: TRBV11-3; CDR3 length: 15; CDR3 DNA: TGTGCCAGCAGCCTTCGGCTAGCGGGGTACAATGAGCAGTTCTTC; CDR3 protein: CASSLRLAGYNEQFF
D gene: TRBD1; J gene: TRBJ1-2; clone size: -; V gene: TRBV9; CDR3 length: 16; CDR3 DNA: TGTGCCAGCAGCGAGGGGGGACAGCTTTTCAACTATGGCTACACCTTC; CDR3 protein: CASSEGGQLFNYGYTF
D gene: TRBD2; J gene: TRBJ2-1; clone size: many; V gene: TRBV12-3/TRBV12-4; CDR3 length: 15; CDR3 DNA: TGTGCCAGCGGAGTGCGGGGGGGCCCCCACAATGAGCAGTTCTTC; CDR3 protein: CASGVRGGPHNEQFF
D gene: TRBD1; J gene: TRBJ1-5; clone size: many; V gene: TRBV12-3/TRBV12-4; CDR3 length: 13; CDR3 DNA: TGTGCCAGCAGTGGGACAGTAAATCAGCCCCAGCATTTT; CDR3 protein: CASSGTVNQPQHF
D gene: -; J gene: TRBJ1-2; clone size: -; V gene: TRBV4-2; CDR3 length: 15; CDR3 DNA: TGTGCCAGCAGCCAAGTGAGGGGAACTGACTATGGCTACACCTTC; CDR3 protein: CASSQVRGTDYGYTF
D gene: TRBD1; J gene: TRBJ1-6; clone size: -; V gene: TRBV6-2/TRBV6-3; CDR3 length: 16; CDR3 DNA: TGTGCCAGCACCCCGGAGGTGGGACAGGTATGGAGAAGCCTCCACTTT; CDR3 protein: CASTPEVGQVWRSLHF
D gene: -; J gene: TRBJ1-6; clone size: few; V gene: TRBV7-2; CDR3 length: 14; CDR3 DNA: TGTGCCAGCAGCTTAGCGGGGGACGGGTCACCCCTCCACTTT; CDR3 protein: CASSLAGDGSPLHF
D gene: TRBD2; J gene: TRBJ2-7; clone size: -; V gene: TRBV9; CDR3 length: 16; CDR3 DNA: TGTGCCAGCAGCCCTGCCGGGGGGACGGATGCCTACGAGCAGTACTTC; CDR3 protein: CASSPAGGTDAYEQYF
D gene: -; J gene: TRBJ1-2; clone size: many; V gene: TRBV11-1; CDR3 length: 13; CDR3 DNA: TGTGCCAGCAGCTTAGGGTCCTCCTATGGCTACACCTTC; CDR3 protein: CASSLGSSYGYTF
D gene: -; J gene: TRBJ1-1; clone size: many; V gene: TRBV18; CDR3 length: 13; CDR3 DNA: TGTGCCAGCTCACCGGAACTGAACACTGAAGCTTTCTTT; CDR3 protein: CASSPELNTEAFF
D gene: TRBD2; J gene: TRBJ2-7; clone size: -; V gene: TRBV6-1; CDR3 length: 17; CDR3 DNA: TGTGCCAGCAGTGACAACCGTGGGACTAGCGGGAGTTACGAGCAGTACTTC; CDR3 protein: CASSDNRGTSGSYEQYF
D gene: -; J gene: TRBJ2-1; clone size: few; V gene: TRBV5-1; CDR3 length: 13; CDR3 DNA: TGCGCCAGCAGCTCCGGACAGACAAATGAGCAGTTCTTC; CDR3 protein: CASSSGQTNEQFF
D gene: -; J gene: TRBJ1-2; clone size: many; V gene: TRBV12-3/TRBV12-4; CDR3 length: 12; CDR3 DNA: TGTGCCAGCACCCGGGGGGAGCGGGGCTACACCTTC; CDR3 protein: CASTRGERGYTF
D gene: -; J gene: TRBJ1-2; clone size: many; V gene: TRBV3-1; CDR3 length: 11; CDR3 DNA: TGTGCCAGCACGGCGGGCTATGGCTACACCTTC; CDR3 protein: CASTAGYGYTF
D gene: -; J gene: TRBJ1-2; clone size: many; V gene: TRBV11-2; CDR3 length: 15; CDR3 DNA: TGTGCCAGCAGCTTAGTAGGTCCAAATTCGGGAGGCTACACCTTC; CDR3 protein: CASSLVGPNSGGYTF
D gene: TRBD2; J gene: TRBJ2-1; clone size: many; V gene: TRBV7-6; CDR3 length: 14; CDR3 DNA: TGTGCCAGCAGCTTAGGGGGGGGGATCAATGAGCAGTTCTTC; CDR3 protein: CASSLGGGINEQFF
D gene: -; J gene: TRBJ1-1; clone size: many; V gene: TRBV2; CDR3 length: 14; CDR3 DNA: TGTGCCAGCAGTGCGACACGAGTGAACACTGAAGCTTTCTTT; CDR3 protein: CASSATRVNTEAFF
D gene: TRBD1; J gene: TRBJ2-6; clone size: few; V gene: TRBV5-1; CDR3 length: 17; CDR3 DNA: TGCGCCAGCAGCTCGCCGGTGACAGGGACCGGGGCCAACGTCCTGACTTTC; CDR3 protein: CASSSPVTGTGANVLTF
D gene: -; J gene: TRBJ1-1; clone size: -; V gene: TRBV6-2/TRBV6-3; CDR3 length: 19; CDR3 DNA: TGTGCCAGCAGTTACTCTACTGTGAGGCCAGTGGGAATGAACACTGAAGCTTTCTTT; CDR3 protein: CASSYSTVRPVGMNTEAFF
D gene: -; J gene: TRBJ1-5; clone size: -; V gene: TRBV12-3/TRBV12-4; CDR3 length: 12; CDR3 DNA: TGTGTCAGCAGTTATCCAGGGGAGCCCCAGCATTTT; CDR3 protein: CVSSYPGEPQHF